This TCR beta chain was captured by sequencing in a study of blood T cells in healthy people across ages. Next came a second PCR, run for roughly 6 to 11 cycles, which used a sample-barcoded 5' primer along with a J-beta primer mix. TCRdb re-called the 5' RACE reads with MiXCR, one entry per CDR3 protein. The sample yields about 680,000 distinct CDR3 sequences, 45% to 50% seen once. The CDR3 contains 15 residues. Deletions cut 2 bases from V and 7 bases from J, with 16 bases between. Germline V gene data show CDR1 as MNHNY and CDR2 as SVGAGI (reference sequence). The sample consisted of blood. This receptor was identified in a woman aged 55-69 years in good health. The chain uses TRBV6-6 and TRBJ2-3; D perhaps matches TRBD2 (6 bases). The CDR3 nucleotides read TGTGCCAGCAGTTACACAGCGGGCGAAGGCCATACGCAGTATTTT. It specifies CASSYTAGEGHTQYF.